This TCR beta chain was obtained from a study of blood T cell repertoires in COVID-19. At the level of the study: Samples of COVID-19 (acute and convalescent) were obtained from the United States, Italy and Spain. The analysed material was cDNA or gDNA that came from T cells, B-cell-depleted T cells, or PBMCs.

This clone turned up a few times. After removal of 0 bases from V and 4 bases from J, the junction contained 7 bases not matched to a gene. The CDR3 is 17 amino acids. Germline V gene data show CDR1 as LNHNV and CDR2 as YYDKDF (reference sequence). As originally analysed: Estimation of nucleated cell counts relied on the amplification of reference gene primers. Generated by immunoSEQ multiplex PCR, the TCRdb table keeps only in-frame clones and is missing some. The V and J calls and clone size were taken over from that table, and D and trimming were inferred from the DNA. The sample lists tens of thousands of clones, around 88% occurring once.

This receptor was taken from a woman over 75 with acute or convalescent COVID-19. This sequence joins TRBV15 and TRBJ2-2, with TRBD1 matching over 8 bases. The sample taken for sequencing was peripheral blood. CDR3 nucleotide sequence: TGTGCCACCAGCAGAGATACAGGACAGGGATCCACCGGGGAGCTGTTTTTT. Protein product: CATSRDTGQGSTGELFF.